These T cell receptor beta chains were read from a single sample in a study of cytomegalovirus exposure and HLA in healthy donors. Measured with immunoSEQ multiplex PCR; TCRdb has only the in-frame clones, and not every one. Counted here are 100,000 or so clones, under 80% occurring once; the ten biggest clones make up under 4.5%. The sequenced sample was PBMCs. All receptors come from a woman aged 45-65 years in good health and CMV-seropositive. The CDR3 runs from the conserved cysteine through the conserved F or W. D genes are given only for firm matches. Part of the rows lack a size; the others show once, few, many or a class for expanded clones.

TRBD1	TRBV5-1	TRBJ2-7	.	TGCGCCAGCAGCTTGGGACCCACAGGGGCAGGGGGCTACGAGCAGTACTTC	CASSLGPTGAGGYEQYF
.	TRBV18	TRBJ1-1	.	TGTGCCAGCTCACCAGGCGGGCTGAACACTGAAGCTTTCTTT	CASSPGGLNTEAFF
.	TRBV15	TRBJ1-1	.	TGTGCCACCACCCTAGGGGATGAAGCTTTCTTT	CATTLGDEAFF
.	TRBV9	TRBJ2-1	.	TGTGCCAGCAGCGTAGACAGCTCTACCTACAATGAGCAGTTCTTC	CASSVDSSTYNEQFF
.	TRBV4-2	TRBJ1-6	.	TGTGCCAGCAGCCAAGAGGGGAGCTCCTATAATTCACCCCTCCACTTT	CASSQEGSSYNSPLHF
TRBD2	TRBV7-3	TRBJ2-1	.	TGTGCCAGCAGCATGAGCGGGAGCTCCTACAATGAGCAGTTCTTC	CASSMSGSSYNEQFF
.	TRBV9	TRBJ2-2	many	TGTGCCAGCAGCCCCAGGGCAACGAACACCGGGGAGCTGTTTTTT	CASSPRATNTGELFF
TRBD1	TRBV6-5	TRBJ1-2	.	TGTGCCAGCAGTTGGGGACAGGGCGGAGGCTACACCTTC	CASSWGQGGGYTF
TRBD1	TRBV6-6	TRBJ1-6	.	TGTGCCAGCCGCATTGGAGGGGGCGCCGATAATTCACCCCTCCACTTT	CASRIGGGADNSPLHF
.	TRBV5-6	TRBJ2-1	.	TGTGCCAGCAGCCGCGGACAGTACCTCTACAATGAGCAGTTCTTC	CASSRGQYLYNEQFF
.	TRBV29-1	TRBJ2-7	.	TGCAGCGTTTTGGGACAACAGGGTGGAAGCTACGAGCAGTACTTC	CSVLGQQGGSYEQYF
.	TRBV29-1	TRBJ2-7	.	TGCAGCGTTGATGAGGGGGACTCCTACGAGCAGTACTTC	CSVDEGDSYEQYF
.	TRBV4-1	TRBJ1-4	few	TGCGCCAGCAGCCAAGGGACGACAGCTCCAGAAAAACTGTTTTTT	CASSQGTTAPEKLFF
TRBD1	TRBV5-1	TRBJ1-4	.	TGCGCCAGCAGCTTGGGAGGGGGCAGGAATAATGAAAAACTGTTTTTT	CASSLGGGRNNEKLFF
.	TRBV14	TRBJ2-5	.	TGTGCCAGCAGCCTGGACTTTGCCGAGACCCAGTACTTC	CASSLDFAETQYF
.	TRBV7-6	TRBJ2-7	.	TGTGCCAGCAGCTTAGGGGTGGGGAGAATGGACGAGCAGTACTTC	CASSLGVGRMDEQYF
TRBD1	TRBV6-1	TRBJ2-7	few	TGTGCCACCTCGAGGGGGCCCTACGAGCAGTACTTC	CATSRGPYEQYF
TRBD2	TRBV5-1	TRBJ2-1	.	TGCGCCAGCAGCTTAAGAGTGGGGACTAGCGGGAACAATGAGCAGTTCTTC	CASSLRVGTSGNNEQFF
TRBD1	TRBV11-3	TRBJ2-7	.	TGTGCCAGCAGCTTAGCTGGGACAGGGGGCCAGGATGAGCAGTACTTC	CASSLAGTGGQDEQYF
.	TRBV29-1	TRBJ2-3	few	TGCAGCGTTGACAGGGGCGGCACAGATACGCAGTATTTT	CSVDRGGTDTQYF
.	TRBV4-1	TRBJ2-7	.	TGCGCCAGCAGCCAGCCCTCGGGGACTTCCTACGAGCAGTACTTC	CASSQPSGTSYEQYF
.	TRBV7-9	TRBJ2-7	.	TGTGCCAGCAGCTTATCGGGCGAGCAGTACTTC	CASSLSGEQYF
TRBD1	TRBV5-1	TRBJ2-2	.	TGCGCCAGCAGCTACCGGACAGGGTTGAAGAACACCGGGGAGCTGTTTTTT	CASSYRTGLKNTGELFF
TRBD2	TRBV11-2	TRBJ2-7	.	TGTGCCAGCAGCTCCGGGACTAGCGAATACGAGCAGTACTTC	CASSSGTSEYEQYF
.	TRBV6-5	TRBJ1-1	.	TGTGCCAGCAGTTACTACAGAGACACTGAAGCTTTCTTT	CASSYYRDTEAFF
.	TRBV9	TRBJ1-1	.	TGTGCCAGCAGCCTCTCCGGAGGGGACACTGAAGCTTTCTTT	CASSLSGGDTEAFF
.	TRBV7-2	TRBJ2-1	.	TGTGCCAGCAGACTGGACCGGGGTGAGCAGTTCTTC	CASRLDRGEQFF
.	TRBV10-3	TRBJ1-6	few	TGTGCCTCCTGTCAGGACAGTCGTGGCAATTCACCCCTCCACTTT	CASCQDSRGNSPLHF
TRBD1	TRBV5-8	TRBJ2-4	.	TGTGCCAGCAGCAGGGACAGGTATGACATTCAGTACTTC	CASSRDRYDIQYF
.	TRBV19	TRBJ1-2	.	TGTGCCAGTACGCCCACAGGGTTTGGCGGCTACACCTTC	CASTPTGFGGYTF
.	TRBV5-4	TRBJ1-2	.	TGTGCCAGCAGCCCCGGGGGGTTCTATGGCTACACCTTC	CASSPGGFYGYTF
.	TRBV6-5	TRBJ1-4	.	TGTGCCAGCAGTTACTCGGGCGCGAGGGATGAAAAACTGTTTTTT	CASSYSGARDEKLFF
TRBD1	TRBV7-3	TRBJ2-1	few	TGTGCCAGCAGCCCGGACAGGGGATCCTACAATGAGCAGTTCTTC	CASSPDRGSYNEQFF
.	TRBV2	TRBJ1-6	few	TGTGCCAGCAGTGAAGTAGGAAAAAGGGGTAGGAATTCACCCCTCCACTTT	CASSEVGKRGRNSPLHF
.	TRBV12-5	TRBJ2-3	.	TGTGCTAGTGGGCAGGGGTGGGGCACAGATACGCAGTATTTT	CASGQGWGTDTQYF
.	TRBV2	TRBJ1-5	.	TGTGCCAGCAGTGAAGCTGGGACTGAGAATCAGCCCCAGCATTTT	CASSEAGTENQPQHF
.	TRBV15	TRBJ1-2	.	TGTGCCACCAGCAGAGATCAGGGTGGCTACACCTTC	CATSRDQGGYTF
TRBD2	TRBV27	TRBJ2-4	once	TGTGCCAGCAGGCTAGCGGGAGGGATAGCCAAAAACATTCAGTACTTC	CASRLAGGIAKNIQYF
.	TRBV7-9	TRBJ2-7	.	TGTGCCAGCAGCAGCTCCGGTGGGACACCTCGTAACCCTTACGAGCAGTACTTC	CASSSSGGTPRNPYEQYF
TRBD1	TRBV5-1	TRBJ1-2	.	TGCGCCAGCAGCCAAGATACTACAGGGGGCGTCGGTGGCTACACCTTC	CASSQDTTGGVGGYTF
.	TRBV5-1	TRBJ2-1	once	TGCGCCAGCAGCTTCGAGGGACTGCACAATGAGCAGTTCTTC	CASSFEGLHNEQFF
TRBD2	TRBV7-6	TRBJ2-1	.	TGTGCCAGCAGCTTACCGGGGGGGCACTACAATGAGCAGTTCTTC	CASSLPGGHYNEQFF
.	TRBV2	TRBJ2-6	few	TGTGCCAGCAGTGCAGCCGGGTCGGGGGCCAACGTCCTGACTTTC	CASSAAGSGANVLTF
.	TRBV25-1	TRBJ1-1	.	TGTGCCAGCAGTCCCCAGGGTGGAACTGAAGCTTTCTTT	CASSPQGGTEAFF
TRBD2	TRBV5-1	TRBJ2-3	few	TGCGCCAGCAGCCCCGCGGCTACTAGCGTCCCAGATACGCAGTATTTT	CASSPAATSVPDTQYF
TRBD1	TRBV19	TRBJ1-5	.	TGTGCCACCGTTGACAGGGGAGATCAGCCCCAGCATTTT	CATVDRGDQPQHF
.	TRBV9	TRBJ1-1	.	TGTGCCAGCAGCGGAGGAAGGAGACCCTCTGAAGCTTTCTTT	CASSGGRRPSEAFF
.	TRBV5-4	TRBJ1-1	.	TGTGCCAGCAGCTTGTATACTGAAGCTTTCTTT	CASSLYTEAFF